One TCR beta chain is described in this entry. Assay used: immunoSEQ multiplex PCR; TCRdb lists only in-frame clones, some missing. The sample yields roughly 190,000 clones, around nine tenths seen once. Trimming took 0 bases from V and 3 from J; bases not matched to a gene: 4. This CDR3 contains 16 residues. CDR1 SGHVS and CDR2 FQNEAQ come from the germline V gene. This sample was included in a study of blood T cell repertoires in COVID-19. Study-level information: Material from acute and convalescent COVID-19 was sourced from the United States, Italy and Spain. The analysed material was cDNA or gDNA that came from T cells, B-cell-depleted T cells, or PBMCs.

V is TRBV7-8 and J is TRBJ2-7, with 11 bases identical to TRBD2. The source material was peripheral blood. This TCR came from a man aged 18 to 30 with active or convalescent COVID-19. The CDR3, as DNA: TGTGCCAGCAGCTTAGCGCGAACTAGCGGGGGCTACGAGCAGTACTTC. Its translation: CASSLARTSGGYEQYF.